Each of the 7 T cell receptor beta chains below was sequenced from the same sample in a study of identical twins. TCRdb reanalysed the 5' RACE reads using MiXCR and keeps one entry per CDR3 protein. The table lists a few hundred thousand distinct CDR3 sequences, roughly 9.9% of them singletons. The data also belong to a second study, concerning yellow fever vaccine responses in identical twins.

The specimen sequenced was PBMCs. All receptors derive from a woman younger than 35 in good health.

This clonotype showed up many times. The rearrangement uses TRBV5-1 and TRBJ2-1; 9 bases align to TRBD2. CDR3 length: 14 amino acids. The junction had 9 bases not matched to a gene; V was cut back by 5 bases and J by 9 bases. Per the germline V gene, CDR1 is SGHRS and CDR2 is YFSETQ. CDR3 sequence reads: CASSGGGARGEQFF. As DNA, the CDR3 is TGCGCCAGCAGTGGCGGGGGGGCGCGGGGTGAGCAGTTCTTC.

This clonotype was observed many times. The V gene is TRBV5-5, the J gene TRBJ2-7; D is uncertain. The CDR3 is made up of 13 amino acids. Between the trimmed V and J ends, which lost 5 bases and 4 bases, there was a span of 13 bases. Germline CDR1 is SGHKS and CDR2 is YYEKEE (reference sequence). The CDR3 DNA reads TGTGCCAGCAGAAGTCAGGTTTTTTACGAGCAGTACTTC. The encoded protein is CASRSQVFYEQYF.

The chain uses TRBV7-2 and TRBJ2-7; D not certain. This CDR3 has 12 residues. CDR1 and CDR2 from the germline V gene are SGHTA and FQGNSA. V shed 6 bases and J shed 4 bases, with 10 bases lying between them. The CDR3 is CASSGPGYEQYF. The CDR3 bases are TGTGCCAGCAGTGGCCCCGGGTACGAGCAGTACTTC.

The chain combines TRBV5-6 with TRBJ2-7; D tentatively fits TRBD1 or TRBD2 (5 bases each). CDR3 length: 13 residues. V was trimmed by 3 bases and J by 0 bases, leaving 7 bases between them. CDR1 and CDR2 from the germline V gene are SGHDT and YYEEEE. CDR3 amino acids: CASSWGNSYEQYF. Written as DNA, the CDR3 is TGTGCCAGCAGCTGGGGGAACTCCTACGAGCAGTACTTC.

In this sample, this clonotype turned up a few times. The V and J genes are TRBV30 and TRBJ2-3, with 13 bases aligning to TRBD2. The CDR3 has 14 residues. CDR1 and CDR2 (germline): GTSNPN, SVGIG (reference sequence). The V and J ends lost 4 bases and 4 bases, in that order; junction bases with no gene match: 2. CDR3 nucleotide sequence: TGTGCCTGGACCACTAGCGGGGGGGCAGATACGCAGTATTTT. This gives the protein CAWTTSGGADTQYF.

This clonotype was counted ten times or more. The chain joins TRBV5-1 to TRBJ2-1; 12 nucleotides match TRBD2. Germline V gene data show CDR1 as SGHRS and CDR2 as YFSETQ. The CDR3 runs to 15 residues. Trimming took 2 bases from V and 9 from J; bases not matched to a gene: 6. CDR3 nucleotides: TGCGCCAGCAGCTTTGGGGGGGGACTAGCGGGTGAGCAGTTCTTC. Translated: CASSFGGGLAGEQFF.

Only a few counts were recorded for this clonotype. The chain couples TRBV25-1 to TRBJ1-5; possibly TRBD1 for D (6 bases). From germline, CDR1 is MGHDK and CDR2 SYGVNS. V was cut by 6 bases and J by 7 bases, with 25 bases left in between. This CDR3 comprises 17 residues. DNA for the CDR3: TGTGCCAGCAGAGGAGCACTAGATCTACAGGGTAGGCAGCCCCAGCATTTT. It specifies CASRGALDLQGRQPQHF.